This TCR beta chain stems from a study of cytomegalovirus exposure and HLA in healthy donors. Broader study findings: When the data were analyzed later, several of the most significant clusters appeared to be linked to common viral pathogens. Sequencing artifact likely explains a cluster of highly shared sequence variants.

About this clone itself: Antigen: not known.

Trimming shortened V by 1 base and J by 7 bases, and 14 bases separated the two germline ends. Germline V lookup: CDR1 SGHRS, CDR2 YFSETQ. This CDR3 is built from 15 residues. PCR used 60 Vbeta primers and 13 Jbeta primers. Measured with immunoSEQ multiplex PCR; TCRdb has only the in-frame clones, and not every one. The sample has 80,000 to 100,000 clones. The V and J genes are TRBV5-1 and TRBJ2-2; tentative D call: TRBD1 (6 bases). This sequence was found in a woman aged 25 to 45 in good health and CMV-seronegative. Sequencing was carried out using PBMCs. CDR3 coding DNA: TGCGCCAGCAGCTTGACGTCAGGGGCGGACGGGGAGCTGTTTTTT. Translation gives CASSLTSGADGELFF. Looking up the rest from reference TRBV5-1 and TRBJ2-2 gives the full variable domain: KAGVTQTPRYLIKTRGQQVTLSCSPISGHRSVSWYQQTPGQGLQFLFEYFSETQRNKGNFPGRFSGRQFSNSRSEMNVSTLELGDSALYLCASSLTSGADGELFFGEGSRLTVL.